The rows below give T cell receptor beta chains drawn from one sample of a study of early T cells in non-severe SARS-CoV-2 infection. Via MiXCR, TCRdb re-called the 5' RACE reads, giving one row per CDR3 protein. The repertoire holds some 75,000 distinct CDR3 sequences, with roughly an eighth as singletons. Sequencing was performed on whole blood. These receptors were taken from an adult who was a healthcare worker with PCR-confirmed SARS-CoV-2 infection or an uninfected control (not recorded which). Both conserved end residues are part of each CDR3. A D gene is named only where the DNA matches it firmly. Clone size is not always given. Where it is, it says once, few, many or a class for expanded clones.

J gene: TRBJ2-7; V gene: TRBV4-2; D gene: -; clone size: -; CDR3 protein: CASSQDWSDRPYEQYF; CDR3 DNA: TGTGCCAGCAGCCAAGATTGGTCGGACCGCCCTTACGAACAGTACTTC
J gene: TRBJ1-1; V gene: TRBV6-1; D gene: -; clone size: -; CDR3 protein: CASRVSSQGYTEAFF; CDR3 DNA: TGTGCCAGCAGAGTATCAAGTCAAGGGTACACTGAAGCTTTCTTT
J gene: TRBJ2-7; V gene: TRBV5-1; D gene: TRBD1; clone size: many; CDR3 protein: CASRPKSGQGAYEQYF; CDR3 DNA: TGCGCCAGCAGACCAAAGTCGGGACAGGGGGCCTACGAGCAGTACTTC
J gene: TRBJ2-2; V gene: TRBV4-2; D gene: TRBD1; clone size: -; CDR3 protein: CASSQDNLGQAPTGELFF; CDR3 DNA: TGTGCCAGCAGCCAAGATAATCTGGGACAGGCGCCCACCGGGGAGCTGTTTTTT
J gene: TRBJ2-1; V gene: TRBV6-5; D gene: -; clone size: few; CDR3 protein: CASSYVARNEQFF; CDR3 DNA: TGTGCCAGCAGTTACGTTGCGAGAAATGAGCAGTTCTTC
J gene: TRBJ2-3; V gene: TRBV20-1; D gene: -; clone size: many; CDR3 protein: CSADSPLRGGTDTQYF; CDR3 DNA: TGCAGTGCTGATTCCCCCCTGCGGGGAGGCACAGATACGCAGTATTTT
J gene: TRBJ2-1; V gene: TRBV2; D gene: TRBD2; clone size: many; CDR3 protein: CASSGTSGGGSFGEQFF; CDR3 DNA: TGTGCCAGCAGTGGGACTAGCGGGGGAGGATCATTTGGTGAGCAGTTCTTC
J gene: TRBJ2-3; V gene: TRBV5-6; D gene: -; clone size: -; CDR3 protein: CASSQTQADTQYF; CDR3 DNA: TGTGCCAGCAGCCAGACGCAGGCCGATACGCAGTATTTT
J gene: TRBJ2-2; V gene: TRBV13; D gene: -; clone size: -; CDR3 protein: CASKPGRNTGELFF; CDR3 DNA: TGTGCCAGCAAGCCGGGGAGGAACACCGGGGAGCTGTTTTTT
J gene: TRBJ2-1; V gene: TRBV19; D gene: -; clone size: few; CDR3 protein: CASSEAGPSYNEQFF; CDR3 DNA: TGTGCCAGTAGTGAGGCAGGGCCCTCCTACAATGAGCAGTTCTTC
J gene: TRBJ2-7; V gene: TRBV19; D gene: TRBD1; clone size: -; CDR3 protein: CASKDRVFDEQYF; CDR3 DNA: TGTGCCAGTAAGGACAGGGTCTTCGACGAGCAGTACTTC
J gene: TRBJ2-1; V gene: TRBV10-3; D gene: TRBD2; clone size: -; CDR3 protein: CAIKSSGGSNEQFF; CDR3 DNA: TGTGCCATCAAGTCTAGCGGGGGATCGAATGAGCAGTTCTTC
J gene: TRBJ2-7; V gene: TRBV7-2; D gene: -; clone size: -; CDR3 protein: CATRGGGDTYYEQYF; CDR3 DNA: TGTGCCACCAGAGGTGGAGGGGATACGTACTACGAGCAGTACTTC
J gene: TRBJ2-3; V gene: TRBV12-3/TRBV12-4; D gene: -; clone size: -; CDR3 protein: CASNPGGTDTQYF; CDR3 DNA: TGTGCCAGCAATCCCGGGGGCACAGATACGCAGTATTTT
J gene: TRBJ2-2; V gene: TRBV12-3/TRBV12-4; D gene: -; clone size: many; CDR3 protein: CASRDLANTGELFF; CDR3 DNA: TGTGCCAGCAGGGACTTGGCGAACACCGGGGAGCTGTTTTTT
J gene: TRBJ2-6; V gene: TRBV29-1; D gene: TRBD1; clone size: -; CDR3 protein: CSAQGTGNSGANVLTF; CDR3 DNA: TGCAGCGCCCAAGGGACAGGCAACTCTGGGGCCAACGTCCTGACTTTC
J gene: TRBJ2-3; V gene: TRBV19; D gene: TRBD1; clone size: few; CDR3 protein: CASSIWTGLTDTQYF; CDR3 DNA: TGTGCCAGTAGTATCTGGACAGGGTTGACAGATACGCAGTATTTT
J gene: TRBJ1-2; V gene: TRBV11-3; D gene: TRBD1; clone size: -; CDR3 protein: CASSLDRAHGYTF; CDR3 DNA: TGTGCCAGCAGCCTTGACAGGGCGCATGGCTACACCTTC
J gene: TRBJ1-6; V gene: TRBV29-1; D gene: -; clone size: few; CDR3 protein: CSVQADYNSPLHF; CDR3 DNA: TGCAGCGTTCAGGCAGATTATAATTCACCCCTCCACTTT
J gene: TRBJ2-4; V gene: TRBV7-2; D gene: -; clone size: many; CDR3 protein: CASSLVGTGPKNIQYF; CDR3 DNA: TGTGCCAGCAGCTTAGTAGGGACGGGCCCAAAAAACATTCAGTACTTC
J gene: TRBJ2-1; V gene: TRBV7-8; D gene: -; clone size: many; CDR3 protein: CASSLGWDAIEQFF; CDR3 DNA: TGTGCCAGCAGCTTAGGATGGGACGCAATTGAGCAGTTCTTC
J gene: TRBJ1-2; V gene: TRBV3-1; D gene: -; clone size: many; CDR3 protein: CASSQNGNYGYTF; CDR3 DNA: TGTGCCAGCAGCCAAAACGGAAACTATGGCTACACCTTC
J gene: TRBJ1-1; V gene: TRBV29-1; D gene: TRBD1; clone size: -; CDR3 protein: CSVEPTGVNTEAFF; CDR3 DNA: TGCAGCGTTGAGCCCACAGGGGTCAACACTGAAGCTTTCTTT